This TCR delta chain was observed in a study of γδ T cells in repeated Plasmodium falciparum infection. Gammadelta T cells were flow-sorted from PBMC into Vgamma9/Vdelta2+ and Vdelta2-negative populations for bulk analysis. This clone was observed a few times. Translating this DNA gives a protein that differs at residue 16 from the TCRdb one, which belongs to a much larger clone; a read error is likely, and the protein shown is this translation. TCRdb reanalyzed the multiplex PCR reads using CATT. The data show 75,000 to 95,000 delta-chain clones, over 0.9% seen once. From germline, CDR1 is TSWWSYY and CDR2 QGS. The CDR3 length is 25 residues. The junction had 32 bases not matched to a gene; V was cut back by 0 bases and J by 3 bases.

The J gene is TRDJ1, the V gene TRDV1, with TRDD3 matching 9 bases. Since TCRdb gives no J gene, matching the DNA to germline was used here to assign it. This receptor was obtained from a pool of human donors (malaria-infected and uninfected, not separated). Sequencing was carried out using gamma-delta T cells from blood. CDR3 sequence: CALGELPYVAIKIPVPGDTPDKLIF. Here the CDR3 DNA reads TGTGCTCTTGGGGAACTACCCTATGTCGCCATTAAAATTCCGGTACCGGGGGATACCCCCGATAAACTCATCTTT.